This paragraph covers one TCR beta chain sequence. Its antigen is still unknown. The PCR had 60 Vbeta and 13 Jbeta primers. Clones were read by immunoSEQ multiplex PCR, and TCRdb kept only the in-frame ones, dropping some. The table has about 150,000 clones, approximately 72% seen once. This CDR3 contains 15 residues. With 6 bases removed from V and 5 bases from J, the gap between germline ends came to 20 bases. Germline V CDR1 and CDR2: SGHRS, YFSETQ. This specimen comes from a study of cytomegalovirus exposure and HLA in healthy donors. Study findings and constraints: The listing of approximately 160 TCR beta chains classed them as cytomegalovirus-associated.

Sequencing was done on a sample of PBMCs. V gene TRBV5-1 combines with J gene TRBJ2-5; D is unclear. This TCR derives from a man younger than 30 in good health and CMV-seronegative. The CDR3 here is CASINSPSNGETQYF. The CDR3 region has the DNA TGCGCCAGCATAAATTCGCCCTCAAACGGGGAGACCCAGTACTTC.